This entry describes one T cell receptor (beta chain). Germline V lookup: CDR1 KGHDR, CDR2 SFDVKD. The J segment lost 5 bases and the V segment lost 7 bases, leaving 9 bases of the junction unmatched. The CDR3 is made up of 15 amino acids. This sample was included in a study of blood T cell repertoires in COVID-19. Here immunoSEQ multiplex PCR was the method, and the copy in TCRdb shows in-frame clones only, minus some. The sample lists about 40,000 clones, about 85% occurring once. The specimen sequenced was peripheral blood. This sequence joins TRBV24-1 and TRBJ2-5; 10 nucleotides match TRBD1. The origin of this receptor is a human donor in a cohort sampled during active COVID-19. Written as DNA, the CDR3 is TGTGCCACCAGCTCCACGACAGGGGGCATGGAGACCCAGTACTTC. Translating gives CATSSTTGGMETQYF.